This TCR beta chain derives from a study of OX40 agonist ivuxolimab in advanced cancers. Broadly, across the study: Ivuxolimab was a fully human IgG2 agonistic monoclonal antibody targeting the costimulatory receptor OX40 (CD134). Peripheral TCRbeta sequencing aimed to test whether ivuxolimab altered TCR sequence diversity and caused clonal T-cell expansion. Prior anti-PD-1, anti-PD-L1 or anti-CTLA-4 therapy was permitted, and checkpoint inhibitors had been received by roughly two fifths of dose-escalation patients. A male proportion of around 81% and a mean age of approximately 61 years, ranging from about 23 to 90, were recorded for the dose-escalation cohort. Partial responses were achieved by three dose-escalation patients, of whom one had hepatocellular carcinoma and two had cutaneous melanoma. The paper covers the monotherapy dose-escalation part of the phase I ivuxolimab trial, which included N ≈ 54 patients. Intravenous ivuxolimab was administered to patients every 2 weeks at six dose levels: 0.01, 0.1, 0.3, 1.5, 3 and 10 mg/kg. Of the approximately 50 patients in dose escalation, 19 had hepatocellular carcinoma, approximately 15 had melanoma, 9 had renal cell carcinoma and 9 had head and neck cancer.

For sequencing of the TCRbeta CDR3 region, genomic DNA was extracted from the sorted cells. The immunoSEQ Assay was used to sequence the TCRbeta CDR3 regions. The table comes from immuneACCESS by way of TCRdb, which keeps in-frame sequences with V and J called. Part of the clones is missing from these tables; in studies checked, under half for an unresolved V gene and the rest for unknown reasons. The table for this sample lists about 43,000 clones; around 88% of them were counted only once. The ten largest clones capture just under 15% of the sample. What the research found in general, with its limitations: Which antigens the clonally expanded peripheral T cells were specific for was not determined. In the 0.1-3.0 mg/kg groups, partial responders had among the lowest normalized peripheral clonal expansion, particularly in CD8+ T cells. At doses of 0.1 to 3.0 mg/kg, clonal expansion of both CD4+ and CD8+ blood T cells was observed from baseline to week 6. After ivuxolimab, CD8+ T cells had more expanded clones than CD4+ T cells on average. Low levels of normalized T-cell clonal expansion were also seen in some nonresponding patients.

The CDR3 covers 14 residues, taking in both the cysteine and the phenylalanine. CDR3 DNA is the only sequence kept; it has 42 bases, read in frame from the first base. The germline V gene gives CDR1 as MNHNS and CDR2 as SASEGT. A distance of 20 bases separates the germline ends of V and J, which lose 11 bases and 4 bases respectively. Patients with autoimmune disease history or receiving systemic immunosuppression were excluded from the trial. Peripheral blood for TCR sequencing was collected from all dose cohorts at baseline, on cycle 4 day 1, and on cycle 7 day 1. The samples were taken from a phase I, first-in-human, multicenter, open-label dose-escalation trial of ivuxolimab. The trial enrolled adults with locally advanced or metastatic head and neck squamous cell, hepatocellular, melanoma or renal cell carcinoma. CD4+ and CD8+ T cells were sorted separately from peripheral blood before TCR sequencing.

Comment on this clone: Its recognized antigen is unknown. No qualities accompany the bases; no much larger clone lies one base away.

This sequence was found in an adult with an advanced solid tumor such as melanoma, head and neck, liver or kidney cancer. Recombination joined TRBV6-1 with TRBJ1-1, with a weak D call of TRBD1 (5 bases match). Specimen: CD4+ or CD8+ T cells sorted from blood, collected in a trial of the OX40 agonist ivuxolimab. The CDR3 has the sequence CAGGPGPPGTEAFF. In nucleotide form, the sequence is TGTGCCGGCGGACCAGGGCCCCCCGGCACTGAAGCTTTCTTT.